Below, 13 T cell receptor beta chains from the same sample are listed, as sequenced in a study of molecular identifiers for immune sequencing clone quantification. TCRdb processed the PCR reads anew with MiXCR; each CDR3 protein has one entry. Altogether 90,000 to 120,000 distinct CDR3 sequences are present, roughly a third being singletons, with the ten largest covering 4% to 4.5%. Sequences were obtained from naive CD8+ T cells from blood, with Jurkat cell RNA spiked in. Subset of the sample: FACS-sorted CD8+CD4-CCR7+CD45RA+ naive T cells. The receptors originated from a human donor in good health. Some libraries in this study had Jurkat cell RNA spiked in.

The table lists this clonotype with a few counts. V is TRBV11-2 and J is TRBJ2-7, with a weak D call TRBD2 (5 bases). Germline V lookup: CDR1 SGHAT, CDR2 FQNNGV. The CDR3 is 16 residues long. Trimming cost V 1 base and J 1 base, with 14 bases left between them. CDR3 amino acids: CASSLVAGGLSYEQYF. In DNA form, the CDR3 reads TGTGCCAGCAGCTTAGTAGCAGGAGGTCTTTCCTACGAGCAGTACTTC.

For this clonotype: It may be a read error: a sequence one base away is much more abundant. The chain carries TRBV7-2 and TRBJ1-2, with no clear D. The CDR3 is 15 residues long. Germline values: CDR1 SGHTA, CDR2 FQGNSA. The chain's CDR3 is CASNLWLQRSYGYTF. As DNA, the CDR3 is TGTGCCAGCAACTTATGGCTTCAAAGGTCCTATGGCTACACCTTC.

This clonotype has just a few counts. The chain has TRBV6-2 or TRBV6-3 and TRBJ1-2; D is possibly TRBD1 (5 bases). V was pared by 3 bases and J by 11 bases, with 10 bases between. Germline V gives CDR1 MNHEY, CDR2 SVGEGT. The CDR3 consists of 11 residues. In nucleotides, the CDR3 is TGTGCCAGCAGTTATGCAGCAGGGTACACCTTC. Translated: CASSYAAGYTF.

The chain carries TRBV6-5 and TRBJ2-5; 10 nucleotides agree with TRBD2. The germline gives CDR1 MNHEY, CDR2 SVGAGI. V trimming: 0 bases; J trimming: 0 bases; junction bases outside the gene matches: 7. The CDR3 extends over 18 amino acids. CDR3 protein: CASSYSSLAGVDQETQYF. The CDR3 DNA sequence: TGTGCCAGCAGTTACTCGAGCCTAGCGGGAGTCGACCAAGAGACCCAGTACTTC.

The sample holds many counts of this clonotype. CDR3 nucleotide sequence: TGTGCCAGCAGCACGACCGGCGGGGCAGATACGCAGTATTTT. It codes for CASSTTGGADTQYF. The V gene is TRBV6-2 or TRBV6-3, the J gene TRBJ2-3, with D possibly matching TRBD2 (6 bases). The CDR3 sequence is 14 residues long. CDR1 MNHEY and CDR2 SVGEGT come from the germline V gene. Trimming took off 6 bases at V and 4 bases at J, with 14 bases between the two ends.

This chain joins TRBV20-1 and TRBJ2-7; D might be TRBD1 (5 bases). Germline V CDR1 and CDR2: DFQATT, SNEGSKA (reference sequence). This CDR3 has 12 residues. The V and J ends lost 7 bases and 2 bases respectively, with 12 bases between them. Written as DNA, the CDR3 is TGCAGTGTTAGGGGCATGGCCTACGAGCAGTACTTC. This gives the protein CSVRGMAYEQYF.

The chain links TRBV15 to TRBJ2-7; 7 bases are shared with TRBD2. J lost 9 bases, V lost 4 bases, and 6 bases had no gene match. This CDR3 has 12 amino acids. The germline CDR1 and CDR2 sequences are LNHNV and YYDKDF (reference sequence). The CDR3 bases are TGTGCCACCAGCAAGGCGGGGGTAAGGCAGTACTTC. Protein: CATSKAGVRQYF.

This clonotype was picked up many times. This chain links TRBV7-6 with TRBJ2-7; 8 bases match TRBD1. In germline, CDR1 is SGHVS, CDR2 FNYEAQ. The CDR3 runs 14 residues. V lost 5 bases, J lost 5 bases, and 8 bases stayed unmatched. In DNA form, the CDR3 reads TGTGCCAGCAGCCCGAGGACAGGGCGCCACGAGCAGTACTTC. It encodes CASSPRTGRHEQYF.

This sequence joins TRBV6-2 or TRBV6-3 and TRBJ2-1; D is perhaps TRBD2 (7 bases). The CDR3 loop spans 12 amino acids. Trimming stripped 6 bases from V and 10 bases from J, with 13 bases between. Germline assignment: CDR1 MNHEY and CDR2 SVGEGT. The CDR3 protein is CASSPGGKEQFF. The DNA of the CDR3 is TGTGCCAGCAGCCCGGGGGGCAAAGAGCAGTTCTTC.

In its sample, this clonotype was seen many times. The chain recombines TRBV9 with TRBJ2-5, with 8 positions matching TRBD1. The CDR3 contains 14 residues. From germline, CDR1 is SGDLS and CDR2 YYNGEE. The V and J ends lost 3 bases and 2 bases, in that order; junction bases with no gene match: 3. CDR3 loop: CASSAGGDQETQYF. The CDR3 DNA reads TGTGCCAGCAGCGCAGGGGGCGATCAAGAGACCCAGTACTTC. The whole variable domain, remainder taken from reference TRBV9 and TRBJ2-5, is DSGVTQTPKHLITATGQRVTLRCSPRSGDLSVYWYQQSLDQGLQFLIQYYNGEERAKGNILERFSAQQFPDLHSELNLSSLELGDSALYFCASSAGGDQETQYFGPGTRLLVL.

The table lists this clonotype with a few counts. V is TRBV4-3 and J is TRBJ2-7; D is possibly TRBD1 (6 bases). The CDR3 extends over 15 amino acids. The germline gives CDR1 LGHNA, CDR2 YSLEER. Deletions cut 0 bases from V and 2 bases from J, with 11 bases between. CDR3 protein: CASSQDEGVTYEQYF. The DNA for the CDR3 is TGCGCCAGCAGCCAAGATGAGGGGGTGACCTACGAGCAGTACTTC.

Turning to this clonotype: A read error may explain this, as a much larger clone is one base away. The V gene is TRBV9, the J gene TRBJ2-3; no definite D call. CDR1 and CDR2 from the germline V gene are SGDLS and YYNGEE. The CDR3 length is 15 residues. V lost 3 bases and J lost 1, with 12 bases in between. Here the CDR3 reads CASSEALLGTDTQYF. In nucleotides, the CDR3 is TGTGCCAGCAGCGAAGCGCTACTCGGCACAGATACGCAGTATTTT.

There are a few counts of this clonotype. J is TRBJ2-1 and V is TRBV6-2 or TRBV6-3, with D uncertain. From germline, CDR1 is MNHEY and CDR2 SVGEGT. The V and J ends lost 0 bases and 6 bases respectively, with 6 bases between them. The CDR3 loop spans 13 amino acids. CDR3 region: CASSYSNFNEQFF. The CDR3 region has the DNA TGTGCCAGCAGTTACTCGAATTTCAATGAGCAGTTCTTC.